This entry features one TCR beta chain sequence. Assay execution proceeded at the deep level. As processed by the authors: Filtering of immunoSEQ junctional sequences could not match full-length read filtering. TCRdb's copy holds only in-frame clones and misses some; the assay was immunoSEQ multiplex PCR. V and J calls plus clone size are reproduced from that table; the DNA served to infer D and trimming. The sample yields about 490,000 clones, 78% seen once. The germline gives CDR1 SGHRS, CDR2 YFSETQ. The CDR3 covers 14 residues. The V end lost 0 bases, the J end lost 9 bases, and 13 bases lay between the germline ends. The data are from a study of shared clonotypes between healthy human individuals. Caucasian adults living in Nashville, Tennessee, provided all samples.

This TCR derives from a woman between 40 and 55 years old in good health. Some clones in this sample may be carry-over from other donors' samples. The sample consisted of PBMCs. The V gene is TRBV5-1, the J gene TRBJ1-5, with D uncertain. The CDR3 DNA reads TGCGCCAGCAGCTTGGACGGCAGCGATCGGCCCCAGCATTTT. Its translation is CASSLDGSDRPQHF. The complete variable domain, with remaining parts taken from reference TRBV5-1 and TRBJ1-5, reads KAGVTQTPRYLIKTRGQQVTLSCSPISGHRSVSWYQQTPGQGLQFLFEYFSETQRNKGNFPGRFSGRQFSNSRSEMNVSTLELGDSALYLCASSLDGSDRPQHFGDGTRLSIL.